What follows are 16 T cell receptor beta chains derived from one specimen sequenced in a study of shared clonotypes between healthy human individuals. Method: immunoSEQ multiplex PCR; TCRdb's copy keeps in-frame clones and lacks some. The sample yields 2 million to 3 million clones, around nine tenths seen once. Specimen: naive CD4+ T cells sorted from blood. The subset: CD45RA+ positively selected. These receptor sequences come from a man between 18 and 29 years old in good health.

In the case of this clone: This CDR3 is also generated by other DNA sequences in the sample. The genes are TRBV5-1 and TRBJ2-7; 8 bases are a match to TRBD1. V shed 4 bases, J shed 3 bases, and the junction held 3 bases outside the gene matches. Germline CDR1 is SGHRS and CDR2 is YFSETQ. The CDR3 spans 13 residues. The chain's CDR3 is CASSAGQGYEQYF. CDR3 in DNA: TGCGCCAGCAGCGCCGGACAGGGCTACGAGCAGTACTTC.

The CDR3 DNA is TGTGCCAGCAACGGACAGGGGATGAATGAGCAGTTCTTC. Translating gives CASNGQGMNEQFF. The chain is built from TRBV9 and TRBJ2-1; 9 nucleotides agree with TRBD1. This CDR3 contains 13 residues. V shed 6 bases, J shed 7 bases, and the junction held 5 bases outside the gene matches. Germline-derived CDR1 and CDR2 are SGDLS and YYNGEE.

The genes are TRBV10-1 and TRBJ1-1; no clear D gene. The germline gives CDR1 WNHNN, CDR2 SYGVQD (reference sequence). The CDR3 sequence is 15 residues long. V lost 3 bases, J lost 1 base, and 12 bases lay in between. The CDR3 protein is CASSDSTVGNTEAFF. The CDR3 DNA is TGCGCCAGCAGTGATTCAACAGTTGGGAACACTGAAGCTTTCTTT.

The V call is TRBV27, the J call TRBJ1-1; D is unresolved. Germline values: CDR1 MNHEY, CDR2 SMNVEV (reference sequence). Trimming took 2 bases from V and 1 from J, leaving 8 bases between them. The CDR3 spans 14 residues. The CDR3 here is CASSLNSGNTEAFF. The CDR3 region has the DNA TGTGCCAGCAGTTTAAATTCCGGGAACACTGAAGCTTTCTTT.

This chain connects TRBV18 to TRBJ1-6, with a tentative D call TRBD1 (5 bases). The CDR3 has 14 residues. The germline V gene encodes CDR1 KGHSH and CDR2 LQKENI. The ends were cut back, 3 bases at V and 6 bases at J, with 9 bases in the middle. The CDR3 spells CASSPDSGNSPLHF. In nucleotides, the CDR3 is TGTGCCAGCTCACCCGACAGTGGTAATTCACCCCTCCACTTT.

V gene TRBV18 combines with J gene TRBJ2-7, with a tentative D call TRBD1 (6 bases). The germline CDR1 and CDR2 sequences are KGHSH and LQKENI. V lost 5 bases, J lost 4 bases, and 24 bases lay in between. The CDR3 has 17 amino acids. The CDR3 DNA follows: TGTGCCAGCTCAAGCATCCCCGGGACACTGGCCTCATACGAGCAGTACTTC. Translated, it gives CASSSIPGTLASYEQYF.

The genes are TRBV30 and TRBJ2-7; D is ambiguous. The V and J ends lost 1 base and 1 base respectively, with 8 bases between them. The CDR3 is 13 residues long. The germline V gene encodes CDR1 GTSNPN and CDR2 SVGIG (reference sequence). The CDR3 DNA reads TGTGCCTGGAGTGCCCCGAGTTCCTACGAGCAGTACTTC. Protein: CAWSAPSSYEQYF. The variable domain in full, with the rest retrieved from reference TRBV30 and TRBJ2-7, is SQTIHQWPATLVQPVGSPLSLECTVEGTSNPNLYWYRQAAGRGLQLLFYSVGIGQISSEVPQNLSASRPQDRQFILSSKKLLLSDSGFYLCAWSAPSSYEQYFGPGTRLTVT.

In this sample, this clone turned up once. The chain has TRBV6-5 and TRBJ2-5; 8 nucleotides agree with TRBD1. This CDR3 contains 15 residues. Germline V lookup: CDR1 MNHEY, CDR2 SVGAGI. Losses at the gene ends were 5 bases for V and 9 bases for J; bases not matched to a gene: 14. CDR3 amino acids: CASSRDRPALVSQYF. The CDR3 region has the DNA TGTGCCAGCAGTCGGGACAGGCCGGCTCTCGTGTCCCAGTACTTC.

The chain has TRBV6-1 and TRBJ2-3, with unresolved D. CDR3 length: 14 amino acids. CDR1 is MNHNS and CDR2 is SASEGT in the germline V gene. V dropped 3 bases and J dropped 0 bases, with 7 bases sitting between them. The DNA for the CDR3 is TGTGCCAGCAGTGATTCAGATAGCACAGATACGCAGTATTTT. It is translated as CASSDSDSTDTQYF.

The rearrangement uses TRBV28 and TRBJ2-7; 7 positions match TRBD2. This CDR3 is 15 amino acids long. Germline-derived CDR1 and CDR2 are MDHEN and SYDVKM. J was trimmed by 3 bases and V by 2 bases; bases with no gene match: 7. CDR3 loop: CASSLAASGNYEQYF. The CDR3 nucleotides are TGTGCCAGCAGTTTAGCGGCTAGCGGAAACTACGAGCAGTACTTC. The variable domain in full, completed from reference TRBV28 and TRBJ2-7, reads DVKVTQSSRYLVKRTGEKVFLECVQDMDHENMFWYRQDPGLGLRLIYFSYDVKMKEKGDIPEGYSVSREKKERFSLILESASTNQTSMYLCASSLAASGNYEQYFGPGTRLTVT.

CDR3 residues: CASSQGPGQGYNEQFF. For the CDR3, the DNA is TGCGCCAGCAGCCAAGGTCCGGGACAGGGGTACAATGAGCAGTTCTTC. The J gene is TRBJ2-1, the V gene TRBV4-1; 10 nucleotides agree with TRBD1. The CDR3 sequence is 16 residues long. J gave up 4 bases and V 1 base, and 4 bases lay outside the gene matches. CDR1 and CDR2 (germline): MGHRA, YSYEKL.

V usage is TRBV9 and J usage is TRBJ2-3; no firm D call. V lost 4 bases to trimming and J lost 6 bases, with 12 bases between them. This CDR3 region has 13 residues. The germline gives CDR1 SGDLS, CDR2 YYNGEE. The CDR3 sequence is CASSSFAVDTQYF. The DNA for the CDR3 is TGTGCCAGCAGCTCCTTTGCCGTCGATACGCAGTATTTT.

Comment on this clone: Mismatch with germline at one junction end may stem from a read error. The J gene is TRBJ2-5, the V gene TRBV28; TRBD1 agrees at 9 bases. From germline, CDR1 is MDHEN and CDR2 SYDVKM. CDR3 length equals 13 residues. Here the CDR3 DNA reads TGTGCCAGCAGCTGGAACCGGGACAGGGCCCTTGACTTC. This encodes CASSWNRDRALDF.

This clone was picked up one time. The CDR3 loop reads CASSEPWEAFF. In DNA, the CDR3 is TGTGCCAGCAGTGAGCCATGGGAAGCTTTCTTT. This chain links TRBV6-1 with TRBJ1-1; the D is unclear. Germline V lookup: CDR1 MNHNS, CDR2 SASEGT. Trimming left V 3 bases short and J 8 bases short, with 7 bases between. The CDR3 spans 11 residues.

Only one count was recorded for this clone. This chain connects TRBV7-8 to TRBJ2-6; D gene unclear. In germline, CDR1 is SGHVS, CDR2 FQNEAQ. V was pared by 3 bases and J by 8 bases, with 20 bases between. The CDR3 runs to 17 residues. As DNA, the CDR3 is TGTGCCAGCAGCTTGGTCGGGTACTCCCTTTGGACCAACGTCCTGACTTTC. Residues: CASSLVGYSLWTNVLTF.

This clone appeared a few times. The chain has TRBV6-6 and TRBJ1-3; unclear D gene. The CDR3 totals 15 residues. Trimming took 7 bases from V and 3 from J, leaving 16 bases between them. The germline gives CDR1 MNHNY, CDR2 SVGAGI (reference sequence). CDR3 sequence reads: CASNPPGSRGNTIYF. CDR3 in DNA: TGTGCCAGCAACCCACCGGGCTCCCGTGGAAACACCATATATTTT.